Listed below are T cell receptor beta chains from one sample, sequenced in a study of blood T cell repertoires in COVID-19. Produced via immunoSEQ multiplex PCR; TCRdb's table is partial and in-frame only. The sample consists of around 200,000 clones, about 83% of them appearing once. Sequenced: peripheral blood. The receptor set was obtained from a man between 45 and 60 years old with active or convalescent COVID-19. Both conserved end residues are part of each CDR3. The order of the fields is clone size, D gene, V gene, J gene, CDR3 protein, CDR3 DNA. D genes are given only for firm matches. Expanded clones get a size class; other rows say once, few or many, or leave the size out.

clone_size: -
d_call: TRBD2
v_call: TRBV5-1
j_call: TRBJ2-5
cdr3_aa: CASTPAGGNQETQYF
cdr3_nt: TGCGCCAGCACCCCGGCGGGGGGTAACCAAGAGACCCAGTACTTC

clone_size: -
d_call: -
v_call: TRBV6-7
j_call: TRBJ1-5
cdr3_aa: CANYARGKLQPQHF
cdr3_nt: TGTGCCAACTACGCTAGGGGGAAACTTCAGCCCCAGCATTTT

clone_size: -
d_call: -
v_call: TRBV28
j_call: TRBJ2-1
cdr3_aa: CASSLFQGTTYNEQFF
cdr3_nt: TGTGCCAGCAGTTTATTCCAGGGGACGACCTACAATGAGCAGTTCTTC

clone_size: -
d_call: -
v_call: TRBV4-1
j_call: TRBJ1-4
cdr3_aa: CASSQERQKNEKLFF
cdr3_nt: TGCGCCAGCAGCCAAGAACGACAGAAGAATGAAAAACTGTTTTTT

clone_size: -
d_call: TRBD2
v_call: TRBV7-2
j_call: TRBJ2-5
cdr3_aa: CASSSIAGGQETQYF
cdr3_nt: TGTGCCAGCAGCTCGATAGCGGGGGGACAAGAGACCCAGTACTTC

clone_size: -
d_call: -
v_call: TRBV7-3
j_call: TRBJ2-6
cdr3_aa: CASSFSQDSSGANVLTF
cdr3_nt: TGTGCCAGCAGCTTTTCCCAGGACAGCTCTGGGGCCAACGTCCTGACTTTC

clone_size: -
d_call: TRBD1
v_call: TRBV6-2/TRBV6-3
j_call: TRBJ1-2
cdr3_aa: CASSTIGTAKFYGYTF
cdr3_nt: TGTGCCAGCAGCACCATAGGGACAGCAAAATTCTATGGCTACACCTTC

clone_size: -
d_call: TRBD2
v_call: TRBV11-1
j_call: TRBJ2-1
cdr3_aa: CASSRSGSRNEQFF
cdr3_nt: TGTGCCAGCAGCCGTAGCGGGAGTCGGAATGAGCAGTTCTTC

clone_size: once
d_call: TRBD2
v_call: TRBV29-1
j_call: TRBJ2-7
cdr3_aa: CSCKLAGDYEQYF
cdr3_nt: TGCAGCTGCAAACTAGCGGGAGATTACGAGCAGTACTTC

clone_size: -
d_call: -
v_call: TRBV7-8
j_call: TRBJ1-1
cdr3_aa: CASSLRGGRTEAFF
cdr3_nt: TGTGCCAGCAGCCTTCGGGGAGGGCGTACTGAAGCTTTCTTT

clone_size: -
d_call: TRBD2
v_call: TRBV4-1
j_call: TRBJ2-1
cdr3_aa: CASSQAWAGGINEQFF
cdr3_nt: TGCGCCAGCAGCCAAGCATGGGCGGGGGGAATCAATGAGCAGTTCTTC

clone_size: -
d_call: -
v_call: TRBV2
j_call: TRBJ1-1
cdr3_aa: CASSDRIDTEAFF
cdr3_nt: TGTGCCAGCAGTGACAGGATTGACACTGAAGCTTTCTTT

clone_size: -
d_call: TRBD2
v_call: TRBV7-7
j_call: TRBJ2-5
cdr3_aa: CASSPGGTSGGAGTQYF
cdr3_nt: TGTGCTAGCAGCCCTGGGGGCACTAGCGGGGGGGCTGGGACCCAGTACTTC

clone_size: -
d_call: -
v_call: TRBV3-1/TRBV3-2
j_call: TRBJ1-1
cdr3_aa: CASSQGTTEAFF
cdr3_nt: TGTGCCAGCAGCCAGGGCACCACTGAAGCTTTCTTT

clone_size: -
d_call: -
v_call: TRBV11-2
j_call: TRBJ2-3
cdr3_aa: CASSLEGGDGSTQYF
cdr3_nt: TGTGCCAGCAGCTTAGAGGGCGGGGATGGCTCTACGCAGTATTTT

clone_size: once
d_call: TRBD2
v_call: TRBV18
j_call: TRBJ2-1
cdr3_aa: CASSGLAGGLRNEQFF
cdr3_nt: TGTGCCAGCTCCGGACTAGCGGGAGGGCTTAGGAATGAGCAGTTCTTC

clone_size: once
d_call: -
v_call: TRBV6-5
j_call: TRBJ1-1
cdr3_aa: CASGAQGIGHTEAFF
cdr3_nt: TGTGCCAGCGGAGCACAGGGAATAGGTCACACTGAAGCTTTCTTT

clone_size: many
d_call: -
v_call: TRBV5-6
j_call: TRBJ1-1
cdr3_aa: CASSLSLPGLKAFF
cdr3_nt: TGTGCCAGCAGCTTGTCTCTCCCCGGACTAAAAGCTTTCTTT

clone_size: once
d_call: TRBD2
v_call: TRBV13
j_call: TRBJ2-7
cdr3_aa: CASSREGYEQYF
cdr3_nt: TGTGCCAGCAGCCGGGAGGGTTACGAGCAGTACTTC

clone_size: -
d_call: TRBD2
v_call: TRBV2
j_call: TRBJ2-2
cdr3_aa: CASSGLASTGELFF
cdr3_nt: TGTGCCAGCAGTGGACTAGCGAGCACCGGGGAGCTGTTTTTT